Listed below are T cell receptor beta chains from one sample, sequenced in a study of cytomegalovirus exposure and HLA in healthy donors. TCRdb keeps only in-frame clones here, not all; method: immunoSEQ multiplex PCR. The table records under 200,000 clones, about 65% of them present only once. Sequencing input: PBMCs. The source of these receptors is a young woman in good health and CMV-seropositive. CDR3s include the opening cysteine and the closing phenylalanine or tryptophan. A D gene is named only where the DNA matches it firmly. Clone size, where shown, is once, few, many, or a class for clones that have expanded.

D gene: TRBD2; V gene: TRBV19; clone size: .; J gene: TRBJ2-1; CDR3 length: 18; CDR3 protein: CASSIRASGRTSYNEQFF; CDR3 DNA: TGTGCCAGTAGTATAAGGGCTAGCGGGAGGACCTCCTACAATGAGCAGTTCTTC
D gene: .; V gene: TRBV19; clone size: .; J gene: TRBJ2-3; CDR3 length: 13; CDR3 protein: CASIGAPTDTQYF; CDR3 DNA: TGTGCCAGTATTGGGGCTCCCACAGATACGCAGTATTTT
D gene: TRBD1; V gene: TRBV30; clone size: few; J gene: TRBJ1-5; CDR3 length: 16; CDR3 protein: CAWNTRGTGAGQPQHF; CDR3 DNA: TGTGCCTGGAACACACGGGGGACAGGGGCGGGACAGCCCCAGCATTTT
D gene: .; V gene: TRBV13; clone size: few; J gene: TRBJ2-1; CDR3 length: 14; CDR3 protein: CASSLSGPRYEQFF; CDR3 DNA: TGTGCCAGCAGCTTATCAGGGCCTCGATATGAGCAGTTCTTC
D gene: .; V gene: TRBV30; clone size: .; J gene: TRBJ1-5; CDR3 length: 19; CDR3 protein: CAWSPVRDTRLYSNQPQHF; CDR3 DNA: TGTGCCTGGAGTCCCGTCCGGGACACTCGCCTTTATAGCAATCAGCCCCAGCATTTT
D gene: TRBD2; V gene: TRBV5-1; clone size: few; J gene: TRBJ2-1; CDR3 length: 16; CDR3 protein: CASTLGGRTSANEQFF; CDR3 DNA: TGCGCCAGCACCCTTGGCGGGAGGACCTCCGCCAATGAGCAGTTCTTC
D gene: TRBD2; V gene: TRBV4-1; clone size: few; J gene: TRBJ2-1; CDR3 length: 13; CDR3 protein: CASSHILADEQFF; CDR3 DNA: TGCGCCAGCAGCCATATCCTAGCGGATGAGCAGTTCTTC
D gene: TRBD1; V gene: TRBV19; clone size: .; J gene: TRBJ2-6; CDR3 length: 16; CDR3 protein: CASSKRTGAGANVLTF; CDR3 DNA: TGTGCCAGTAGTAAAAGAACAGGGGCTGGGGCCAACGTCCTGACTTTC
D gene: TRBD1; V gene: TRBV6-5; clone size: .; J gene: TRBJ2-2; CDR3 length: 16; CDR3 protein: CASSYWQGAPTGELFF; CDR3 DNA: TGTGCCAGCAGTTACTGGCAGGGGGCCCCAACCGGGGAGCTGTTTTTT
D gene: .; V gene: TRBV5-4; clone size: .; J gene: TRBJ2-5; CDR3 length: 14; CDR3 protein: CASRAGQGIGTQYF; CDR3 DNA: TGTGCCAGCAGGGCGGGGCAGGGAATCGGGACCCAGTACTTC
D gene: TRBD1; V gene: TRBV7-9; clone size: .; J gene: TRBJ2-7; CDR3 length: 15; CDR3 protein: CASSWTGTATNEQYF; CDR3 DNA: TGTGCCAGCAGCTGGACCGGGACAGCCACTAACGAGCAGTACTTC
D gene: .; V gene: TRBV7-8; clone size: .; J gene: TRBJ2-3; CDR3 length: 16; CDR3 protein: CASTPLPAGGTDTQYF; CDR3 DNA: TGTGCCAGCACTCCCCTTCCTGCAGGGGGCACAGATACGCAGTATTTT
D gene: .; V gene: TRBV28; clone size: once; J gene: TRBJ1-5; CDR3 length: 15; CDR3 protein: CASSYQHLSNQPQHF; CDR3 DNA: TGTGCCAGCAGTTATCAACACCTTAGCAATCAGCCCCAGCATTTT
D gene: TRBD1; V gene: TRBV19; clone size: .; J gene: TRBJ1-5; CDR3 length: 17; CDR3 protein: CASSILPGQGSNQPQHF; CDR3 DNA: TGTGCCAGTAGTATCCTCCCTGGACAGGGGAGTAATCAGCCCCAGCATTTT
D gene: TRBD2; V gene: TRBV30; clone size: .; J gene: TRBJ2-1; CDR3 length: 13; CDR3 protein: CAWNSIGSGRSFF; CDR3 DNA: TGTGCCTGGAACTCGATCGGTAGCGGGAGGTCGTTCTTC
D gene: .; V gene: TRBV28; clone size: .; J gene: TRBJ1-1; CDR3 length: 13; CDR3 protein: CASRNSLNTEAFF; CDR3 DNA: TGTGCCAGCAGGAACAGCTTGAACACTGAAGCTTTCTTT
D gene: .; V gene: TRBV28; clone size: once; J gene: TRBJ2-7; CDR3 length: 13; CDR3 protein: CASNQGGSYEQYF; CDR3 DNA: TGTGCCAGCAATCAGGGTGGCTCCTACGAGCAGTACTTC
D gene: TRBD1; V gene: TRBV9; clone size: .; J gene: TRBJ2-3; CDR3 length: 13; CDR3 protein: CASRDRYTDTQYF; CDR3 DNA: TGTGCCAGCCGGGACAGGTACACAGATACGCAGTATTTT
D gene: TRBD2; V gene: TRBV4-1; clone size: few; J gene: TRBJ2-1; CDR3 length: 16; CDR3 protein: CASSQEALAGAQGPFF; CDR3 DNA: TGCGCCAGCAGCCAGGAGGCTCTAGCGGGGGCTCAGGGTCCGTTCTTC
D gene: TRBD1; V gene: TRBV28; clone size: .; J gene: TRBJ1-2; CDR3 length: 18; CDR3 protein: CASSLHPVTRDRDYGYTF; CDR3 DNA: TGTGCCAGCAGTTTACACCCCGTTACCCGGGACAGGGACTATGGCTACACCTTC
D gene: TRBD1; V gene: TRBV12-5; clone size: .; J gene: TRBJ2-7; CDR3 length: 14; CDR3 protein: CASGSTGGIYEQYF; CDR3 DNA: TGTGCTAGTGGTTCCACAGGGGGAATATACGAGCAGTACTTC
D gene: TRBD1; V gene: TRBV19; clone size: few; J gene: TRBJ1-4; CDR3 length: 12; CDR3 protein: CASKGGMEKLFF; CDR3 DNA: TGTGCCAGTAAAGGGGGCATGGAAAAACTGTTTTTT
D gene: .; V gene: TRBV6-5; clone size: .; J gene: TRBJ2-3; CDR3 length: 15; CDR3 protein: CASSYLRGDTDTQYF; CDR3 DNA: TGTGCCAGCAGTTACCTTCGGGGAGACACAGATACGCAGTATTTT
D gene: .; V gene: TRBV11-2; clone size: .; J gene: TRBJ1-1; CDR3 length: 12; CDR3 protein: CASRALNTEAFF; CDR3 DNA: TGTGCCAGCCGCGCCCTGAACACTGAAGCTTTCTTT
D gene: TRBD1; V gene: TRBV5-1; clone size: .; J gene: TRBJ2-7; CDR3 length: 17; CDR3 protein: CASSLAFRDRGFYEQYF; CDR3 DNA: TGCGCCAGCAGCTTGGCCTTCCGGGACAGGGGGTTCTACGAGCAGTACTTC
D gene: TRBD1; V gene: TRBV5-6; clone size: .; J gene: TRBJ2-6; CDR3 length: 19; CDR3 protein: CASSLVGTVFSGGANVLTF; CDR3 DNA: TGTGCCAGCAGCTTGGTGGGGACAGTGTTTTCTGGTGGGGCCAACGTCCTGACTTTC
D gene: .; V gene: TRBV5-1; clone size: .; J gene: TRBJ2-3; CDR3 length: 14; CDR3 protein: CASSSRQNTDTQYF; CDR3 DNA: TGCGCCAGCAGCTCCCGACAGAATACAGATACGCAGTATTTT
D gene: .; V gene: TRBV10-3; clone size: few; J gene: TRBJ2-5; CDR3 length: 14; CDR3 protein: CAISETGDRETQYF; CDR3 DNA: TGTGCCATCAGTGAGACGGGAGACCGGGAGACCCAGTACTTC
D gene: .; V gene: TRBV27; clone size: once; J gene: TRBJ2-1; CDR3 length: 16; CDR3 protein: CASSNIAASSYNEQFF; CDR3 DNA: TGTGCCAGCAGTAACATAGCGGCAAGCTCCTACAATGAGCAGTTCTTC
D gene: .; V gene: TRBV28; clone size: once; J gene: TRBJ1-2; CDR3 length: 13; CDR3 protein: CASNWGLNRGYTF; CDR3 DNA: TGTGCCAGCAACTGGGGGCTCAATCGTGGCTACACCTTC
D gene: TRBD1; V gene: TRBV28; clone size: .; J gene: TRBJ2-7; CDR3 length: 15; CDR3 protein: CASSPGQGVPYEQYF; CDR3 DNA: TGTGCCAGCAGTCCCGGACAGGGAGTTCCCTACGAGCAGTACTTC
D gene: .; V gene: TRBV18; clone size: .; J gene: TRBJ1-3; CDR3 length: 16; CDR3 protein: CASSPGVRASGNTIYF; CDR3 DNA: TGTGCCAGCTCACCGGGAGTGAGAGCCTCTGGAAACACCATATATTTT
D gene: .; V gene: TRBV28; clone size: .; J gene: TRBJ1-4; CDR3 length: 15; CDR3 protein: CASSSAGAHLEKLFF; CDR3 DNA: TGTGCCAGCAGTTCTGCAGGGGCCCACCTTGAAAAACTGTTTTTT
D gene: .; V gene: TRBV6-1; clone size: few; J gene: TRBJ2-7; CDR3 length: 14; CDR3 protein: CASSRAHLIYEQYF; CDR3 DNA: TGTGCCAGCAGTCGTGCCCACCTAATTTACGAGCAGTACTTC
D gene: TRBD2; V gene: TRBV5-1; clone size: .; J gene: TRBJ2-2; CDR3 length: 17; CDR3 protein: CASSLGDSGSGTGELFF; CDR3 DNA: TGCGCCAGCAGCTTGGGGGATAGCGGGAGCGGTACCGGGGAGCTGTTTTTT